The 18 T cell receptor beta chains reported below all come from one sample, sequenced in a study of T cell responses to AZD1222 COVID-19 vaccine. Repertoires were generated with immunoSEQ multiplex PCR, while TCRdb's copy carries only in-frame clones and drops some. This sample has approximately 160,000 clones; approximately 90% occur once, and the top ten carry 4% to 5.5%. The source was peripheral blood, collected on day 0 of AZD1222 vaccination. These receptors originate from an adult in good health.

J is TRBJ1-2 and V is TRBV2; D not certain. V lost 5 bases and J lost 6, with 16 bases in between. The CDR3 is made up of 14 amino acids. CDR1 is SNHLY and CDR2 is FYNNEI in the germline V gene. As DNA, the CDR3 is TGTGCCAGCAGTCTGTCTGGAGGGTGGAATGGCTACACCTTC. It encodes CASSLSGGWNGYTF.

The V and J genes are TRBV10-2 and TRBJ1-6; the D is unclear. V was cut by 3 bases and J by 6 bases, with 6 bases left in between. CDR3 length: 13 amino acids. Germline values: CDR1 WSHSY, CDR2 SAAADI. The CDR3 sequence: CASSDFLNSPLHF. CDR3 bases: TGCGCCAGCAGTGATTTCCTTAATTCACCCCTCCACTTT.

The chain combines TRBV30 with TRBJ2-7; D is undetermined. CDR3 length: 13 residues. Germline V gene sequence: CDR1 GTSNPN, CDR2 SVGIG (reference sequence). V was shortened by 2 bases and J by 2 bases, with 10 bases between the two germline ends. CDR3 in DNA: TGTGCCTGGAGTTTGGACGGAGCCTACGAGCAGTACTTC. Translated, it gives CAWSLDGAYEQYF.

The chain carries TRBV28 and TRBJ2-2; the match to TRBD1 covers 7 bases. V lost 7 bases to trimming and J lost 3 bases; unmatched junction nucleotides: 14. In germline, CDR1 is MDHEN, CDR2 SYDVKM. The length of the CDR3 is 17 residues. DNA for the CDR3: TGTGCCAGCAAATTACCAACAGGGGAAGCCCACACCGGGGAGCTGTTTTTT. Translation: CASKLPTGEAHTGELFF.

This chain connects TRBV5-6 to TRBJ2-5, with 10 bases identical to TRBD1. CDR3 length equals 17 residues. J gave up 5 bases and V 5 bases, and 15 bases lay outside the gene matches. Germline values: CDR1 SGHDT, CDR2 YYEEEE. CDR3 protein: CASSSRGQGRLKETQYF. As DNA, the CDR3 is TGTGCCAGCAGTTCGAGGGGACAGGGGAGATTGAAGGAGACCCAGTACTTC.

The gene calls are TRBV27 and TRBJ2-7; 11 bases align to TRBD2. With V trimmed by 3 bases and J by 4 bases, 11 bases remained unmatched. The CDR3 contains 17 residues. Germline V CDR1 and CDR2: MNHEY, SMNVEV (reference sequence). Here the CDR3 DNA reads TGTGCCAGCAGTTTCAGCTCCACTAGCGGGGGACTTTACGAGCAGTACTTC. Encoded protein: CASSFSSTSGGLYEQYF.

Note on this clone: No DNA is shown, since the ends of the CDR3 on it are uncertain; the CDR3 is the one TCRdb lists. The chain couples TRBV28 to TRBJ1-4. The CDR3 has 16 amino acids, counting both end residues. The germline V gene has CDR1 MDHEN and CDR2 SYDVKM. The CDR3 loop is CASSFGTGTGWTNKFF.

A few counts support this clone. The gene calls are TRBV5-1 and TRBJ1-4; D gene ambiguous. The V and J ends lost 2 bases and 0 bases respectively, with 11 bases between them. The CDR3 has 16 residues. Germline lookup yields CDR1 SGHRS and CDR2 YFSETQ. This chain's CDR3 is CASSFGTAATNEKLFF. CDR3 bases: TGCGCCAGCAGCTTTGGTACAGCTGCAACTAATGAAAAACTGTTTTTT.

The V and J genes are TRBV5-1 and TRBJ1-6; D not resolved. This CDR3 has 14 residues. The V end was cut by 2 bases, the J end by 8 bases, with 11 bases between. Germline lookup yields CDR1 SGHRS and CDR2 YFSETQ. The CDR3 DNA is TGCGCCAGCAGCTTTTTAGGGTCGGATTCACCCCTCCACTTT. This encodes CASSFLGSDSPLHF.

This clone turned up a few times. The genes are TRBV10-3 and TRBJ2-1; D gene unclear. Germline values: CDR1 ENHRY, CDR2 SYGVKD. V was clipped by 6 bases and J by 9 bases, with 12 bases between them. The CDR3 has 12 amino acids. CDR3 sequence: CAISTLGFEQFF. The DNA of the CDR3 is TGTGCCATCAGCACGCTAGGGTTTGAGCAGTTCTTC.

This chain uses TRBV3-1 (or the pseudogene TRBV3-2) with TRBJ2-3; 8 positions agree with TRBD2. This CDR3 is built from 16 residues. Germline V gene lookup returns CDR1 LGHDT and CDR2 YNNKEL (reference sequence). V lost 1 base, J lost 2 bases, and 5 bases stayed unmatched. CDR3 bases: TGTGCCAGCAGCCAAGTGACAGCGGGGGACACAGATACGCAGTATTTT. It codes for CASSQVTAGDTDTQYF.

This rearrangement joins TRBV3-1 (or the pseudogene TRBV3-2) to TRBJ2-3; D gene uncertain. V was trimmed by 5 bases and J by 2 bases, leaving 8 bases between them. The CDR3 has 13 residues. The germline V gene encodes CDR1 LGHDT and CDR2 YNNKEL (reference sequence). The CDR3 DNA is TGTGCCAGCAGCGTGACCTTCACAGATACGCAGTATTTT. It yields the protein CASSVTFTDTQYF.

This sequence joins TRBV28 and TRBJ2-7, with D uncertain. This CDR3 comprises 12 residues. V was pared by 5 bases and J by 7 bases, with 12 bases between. Germline values: CDR1 MDHEN, CDR2 SYDVKM. The CDR3 loop is CASSIPLGEQYF. In DNA, the CDR3 is TGTGCCAGCAGTATCCCCTTAGGTGAGCAGTACTTC.

The rearrangement joins TRBV5-4 to TRBJ1-2; D unclear. V was cut by 0 bases and J by 3 bases, with 12 bases left in between. CDR3 size: 15 residues. Germline V gene lookup returns CDR1 SGHNT and CDR2 YYREEE (reference sequence). CDR3 loop: CASSLDRVADYGYTF. The CDR3 DNA sequence: TGTGCCAGCAGCTTGGATAGGGTTGCGGACTATGGCTACACCTTC.

The chain joins TRBV7-8 to TRBJ2-5, with D maybe TRBD2 (5 bases). V was cut by 1 base and J by 5 bases, with 20 bases left in between. The CDR3 runs 17 residues. Per the germline V gene, CDR1 is SGHVS and CDR2 is FQNEAQ. CDR3 DNA sequence: TGTGCCAGCAGCTTAGTCCGCCCTCGTCGGGGTGGCGAGACCCAGTACTTC. Its protein is CASSLVRPRRGGETQYF.

V usage is TRBV30 and J usage is TRBJ1-2; 9 bases map to TRBD1. V lost 2 bases to trimming and J lost 7 bases; unmatched junction nucleotides: 5. Germline V gene sequence: CDR1 GTSNPN, CDR2 SVGIG (reference sequence). The CDR3 runs to 13 residues. In DNA form, the CDR3 reads TGTGCCTGGAGTAAACAGGGGGCCGGTGGCTACACCTTC. It encodes CAWSKQGAGGYTF.

The chain is built from TRBV18 and TRBJ2-7, with 8 bases lining up with TRBD1. This CDR3 spans 15 amino acids. Germline V lookup: CDR1 KGHSH, CDR2 LQKENI. J gave up 0 bases and V 6 bases, and 7 bases lay outside the gene matches. The CDR3: CASSVGQGISYEQYF. The DNA for the CDR3 is TGTGCCAGCTCGGTCGGACAGGGCATCTCCTACGAGCAGTACTTC.

V gene TRBV6-5 combines with J gene TRBJ2-7; tentative D call: TRBD2 (6 bases). Between the trimmed V and J ends, which lost 3 bases and 2 bases, there was a span of 17 bases. The CDR3 runs to 16 residues. CDR1 MNHEY and CDR2 SVGAGI come from the germline V gene. The CDR3 reads CASSYWGGGSAYEQYF. The CDR3 nucleotides read TGTGCCAGCAGTTATTGGGGTGGAGGGTCGGCCTACGAGCAGTACTTC.